This T cell receptor beta chain was captured in a study of cytomegalovirus exposure and HLA in healthy donors. General study findings and limits: TCR beta V- and J-gene trimming, according to a later analysis, was linked to a missense DCLRE1C variant. Later, an analysis found that common viral pathogens appeared to be linked with several of the most significant clusters.

PCR primers comprised 60 Vbeta and 13 Jbeta primers. The table came from immunoSEQ multiplex PCR; TCRdb's copy has only in-frame clones and leaves some out. This repertoire includes some 180,000 clones. Note on this clone: The antigen remains unidentified.

This receptor was obtained from a man aged 25-45 years in good health and CMV-seronegative. Sequences were obtained from PBMCs.

CDR3 nucleotide sequence: TGTGCCAGCAGCAGCTTAGGACTAGCGGGGGGGCAAGAGACCCAGTACTTC. As protein: CASSSLGLAGGQETQYF. The V and J genes are TRBV7-2 and TRBJ2-5, with TRBD2 matching over 15 bases. This CDR3 region has 17 residues. With 5 bases clipped from V and 2 bases from J, the junction kept 6 bases outside the gene matches. The germline V gene has CDR1 SGHTA and CDR2 FQGNSA.